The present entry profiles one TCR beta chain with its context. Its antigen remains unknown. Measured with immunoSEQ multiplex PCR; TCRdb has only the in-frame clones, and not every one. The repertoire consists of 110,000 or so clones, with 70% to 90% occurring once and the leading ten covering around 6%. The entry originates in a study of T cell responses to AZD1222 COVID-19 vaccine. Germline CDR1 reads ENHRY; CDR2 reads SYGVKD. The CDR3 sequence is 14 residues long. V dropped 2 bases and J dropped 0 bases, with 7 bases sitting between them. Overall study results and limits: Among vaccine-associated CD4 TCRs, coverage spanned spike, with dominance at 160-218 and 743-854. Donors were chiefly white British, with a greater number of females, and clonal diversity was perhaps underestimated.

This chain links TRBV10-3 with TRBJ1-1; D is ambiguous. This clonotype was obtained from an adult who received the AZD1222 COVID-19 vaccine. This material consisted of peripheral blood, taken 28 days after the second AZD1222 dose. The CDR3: CAISEAEVNTEAFF. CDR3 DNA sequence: TGTGCCATCAGTGAGGCCGAAGTGAACACTGAAGCTTTCTTT.